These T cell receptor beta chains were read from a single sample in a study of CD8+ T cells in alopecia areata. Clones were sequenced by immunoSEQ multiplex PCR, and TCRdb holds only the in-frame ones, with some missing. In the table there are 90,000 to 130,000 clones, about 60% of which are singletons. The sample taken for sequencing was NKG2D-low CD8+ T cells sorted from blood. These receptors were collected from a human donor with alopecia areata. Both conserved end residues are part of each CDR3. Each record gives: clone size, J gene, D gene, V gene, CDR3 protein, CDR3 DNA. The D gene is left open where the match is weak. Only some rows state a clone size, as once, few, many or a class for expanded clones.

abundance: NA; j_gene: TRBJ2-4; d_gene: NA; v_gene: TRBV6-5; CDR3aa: CASSYDEGSKNIQYF; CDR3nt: TGTGCCAGCAGCTACGATGAGGGTTCCAAAAACATTCAGTACTTC
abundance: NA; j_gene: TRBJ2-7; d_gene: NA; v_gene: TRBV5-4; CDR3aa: CASSLEGGYEQYF; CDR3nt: TGTGCCAGCAGCTTGGAGGGAGGCTACGAGCAGTACTTC
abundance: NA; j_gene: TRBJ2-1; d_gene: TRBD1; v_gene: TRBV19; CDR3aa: CASSFGPGQGYEQFF; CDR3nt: TGTGCCAGTAGTTTTGGTCCGGGACAGGGCTATGAGCAGTTCTTC
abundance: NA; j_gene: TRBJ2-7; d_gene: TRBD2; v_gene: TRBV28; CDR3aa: CASSLLAGGSYEQYF; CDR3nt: TGTGCCAGCAGTTTATTAGCGGGGGGCTCCTACGAGCAGTACTTC
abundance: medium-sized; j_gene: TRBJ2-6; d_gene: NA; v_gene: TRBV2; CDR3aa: CASSDRPNVLTF; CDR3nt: TGTGCCAGCAGTGACCGGCCGAACGTCCTGACTTTC
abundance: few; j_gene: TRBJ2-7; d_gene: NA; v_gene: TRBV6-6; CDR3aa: CASSPPWGEQYF; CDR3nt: TGTGCCAGCAGCCCCCCTTGGGGGGAGCAGTACTTC
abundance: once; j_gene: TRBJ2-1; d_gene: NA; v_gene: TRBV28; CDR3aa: CASSPILRIANDNEQFF; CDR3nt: TGTGCCAGCAGTCCCATACTCCGGATAGCGAATGACAATGAGCAGTTCTTC
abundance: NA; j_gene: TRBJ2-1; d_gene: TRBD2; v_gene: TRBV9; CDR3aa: CASSAREGNEQFF; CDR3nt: TGTGCCAGCAGCGCCCGGGAGGGTAATGAGCAGTTCTTC
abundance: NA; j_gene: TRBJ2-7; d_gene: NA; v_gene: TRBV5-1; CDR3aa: CASSLGSGIEQYF; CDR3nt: TGCGCCAGCAGCTTGGGTTCAGGGATCGAGCAGTACTTC
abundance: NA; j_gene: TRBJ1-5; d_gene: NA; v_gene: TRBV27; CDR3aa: CASSQNNQPQHF; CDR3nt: TGTGCCAGCAGTCAGAACAATCAGCCCCAGCATTTT
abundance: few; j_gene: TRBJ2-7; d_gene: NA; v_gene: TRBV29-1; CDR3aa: CSIEGRGAEQYF; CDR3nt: TGCAGCATAGAGGGTCGTGGGGCCGAGCAGTACTTC
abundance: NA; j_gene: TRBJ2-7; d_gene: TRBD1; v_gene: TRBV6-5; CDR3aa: CASSTGAYEQYF; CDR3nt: TGTGCCAGCAGCACAGGGGCCTACGAGCAGTACTTC
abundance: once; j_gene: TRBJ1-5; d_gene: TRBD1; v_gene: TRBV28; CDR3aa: CASRPQDRGLGQPQHF; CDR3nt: TGTGCCAGCCGACCCCAGGACAGGGGGTTAGGTCAGCCCCAGCATTTT
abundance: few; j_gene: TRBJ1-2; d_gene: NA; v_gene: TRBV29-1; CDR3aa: CSVDPSYGYTF; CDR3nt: TGCAGCGTTGACCCTTCTTATGGCTACACCTTC
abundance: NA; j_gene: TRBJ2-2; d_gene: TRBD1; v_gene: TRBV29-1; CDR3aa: CSVFTGAGELFF; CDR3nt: TGCAGCGTTTTTACAGGGGCCGGGGAGCTGTTTTTT
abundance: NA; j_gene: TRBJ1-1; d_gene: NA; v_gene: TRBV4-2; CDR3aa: CASSQGSERLTEAFF; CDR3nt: TGTGCCAGCAGCCAAGGCTCTGAACGGCTCACTGAAGCTTTCTTT
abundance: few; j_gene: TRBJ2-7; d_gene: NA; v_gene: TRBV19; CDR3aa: CASSMGNSYEQYF; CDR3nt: TGTGCCAGTAGTATGGGCAACTCCTACGAGCAGTACTTC
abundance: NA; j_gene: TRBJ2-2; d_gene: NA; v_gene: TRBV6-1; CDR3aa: CASTPGPGELFF; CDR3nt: TGTGCCAGCACCCCCGGGCCCGGGGAGCTGTTTTTT
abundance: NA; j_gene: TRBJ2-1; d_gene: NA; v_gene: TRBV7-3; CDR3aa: CASSSEWEPYNEQFF; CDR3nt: TGTGCCAGCAGCTCAGAGTGGGAGCCTTACAATGAGCAGTTCTTC
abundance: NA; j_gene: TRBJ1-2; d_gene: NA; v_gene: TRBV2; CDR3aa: CATQGRTNYGYTF; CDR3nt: TGTGCCACCCAGGGACGAACGAACTATGGCTACACCTTC
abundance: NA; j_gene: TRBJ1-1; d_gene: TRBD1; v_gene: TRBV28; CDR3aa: CASSPSGTGSEAFF; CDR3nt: TGTGCCAGCAGTCCCTCCGGGACAGGATCTGAAGCTTTCTTT
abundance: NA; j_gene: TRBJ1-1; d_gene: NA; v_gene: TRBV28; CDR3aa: CASRDREAFF; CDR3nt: TGTGCCAGCAGGGACCGAGAAGCTTTCTTT
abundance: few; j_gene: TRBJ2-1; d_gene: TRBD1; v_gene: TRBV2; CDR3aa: CASSEHGTGEDEQFF; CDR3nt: TGTGCCAGCAGTGAACACGGGACAGGGGAGGATGAGCAGTTCTTC
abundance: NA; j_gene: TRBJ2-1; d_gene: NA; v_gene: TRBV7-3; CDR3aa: CASSPQGLLYNEQFF; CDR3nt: TGTGCCAGCAGCCCCCAGGGACTTCTATACAATGAGCAGTTCTTC
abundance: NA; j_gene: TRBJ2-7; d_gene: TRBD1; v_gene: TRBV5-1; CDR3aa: CASSSGTGLYEQYF; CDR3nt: TGCGCCAGCAGCTCCGGGACAGGGTTATACGAGCAGTACTTC
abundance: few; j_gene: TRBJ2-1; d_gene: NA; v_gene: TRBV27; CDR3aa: CASSPSYNEQFF; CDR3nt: TGTGCCAGCAGCCCCTCGTACAATGAGCAGTTCTTC
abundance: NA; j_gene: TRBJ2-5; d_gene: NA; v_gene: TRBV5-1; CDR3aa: CASSPRRQAQETQYF; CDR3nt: TGCGCCAGCAGCCCCCGGAGGCAGGCTCAAGAGACCCAGTACTTC
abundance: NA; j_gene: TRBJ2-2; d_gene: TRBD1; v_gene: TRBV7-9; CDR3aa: CASSRTGDPGELFF; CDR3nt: TGTGCCAGCAGCCGGACAGGGGATCCCGGGGAGCTGTTTTTT
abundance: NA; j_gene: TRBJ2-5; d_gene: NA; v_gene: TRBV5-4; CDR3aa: CASSLAGTLQETQYF; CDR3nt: TGTGCCAGCAGCTTGGCCGGGACCCTTCAAGAGACCCAGTACTTC
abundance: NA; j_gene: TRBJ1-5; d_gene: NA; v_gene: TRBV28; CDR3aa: CASSLSGPPGQPQHF; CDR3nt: TGTGCCAGCAGTTTATCAGGCCCACCGGGTCAGCCCCAGCATTTT
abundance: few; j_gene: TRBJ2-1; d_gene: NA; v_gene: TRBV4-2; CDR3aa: CASSQDSGLRGEQFF; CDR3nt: TGTGCCAGCAGCCAAGATTCTGGGCTACGAGGAGAGCAGTTCTTC
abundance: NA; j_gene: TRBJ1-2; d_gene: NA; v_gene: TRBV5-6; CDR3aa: CAIRRTGYTF; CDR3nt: TGTGCCATCCGAAGAACCGGCTACACCTTC
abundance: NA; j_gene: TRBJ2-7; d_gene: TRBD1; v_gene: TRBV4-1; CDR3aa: CASSQAGTEYEQYF; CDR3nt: TGCGCCAGCAGCCAAGCCGGGACAGAATACGAGCAGTACTTC
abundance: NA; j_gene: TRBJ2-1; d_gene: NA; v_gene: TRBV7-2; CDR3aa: CASSFGGLSYNEQFF; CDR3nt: TGTGCCAGCAGCTTTGGCGGGCTGTCCTACAATGAGCAGTTCTTC
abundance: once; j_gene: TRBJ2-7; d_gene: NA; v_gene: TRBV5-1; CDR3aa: CASSLSWVRISHEQYF; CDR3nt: TGCGCCAGCAGCTTGTCATGGGTAAGAATATCCCACGAGCAGTACTTC
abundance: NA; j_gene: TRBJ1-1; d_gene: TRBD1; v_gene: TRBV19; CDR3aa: CASTPLDREGTEAFF; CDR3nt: TGTGCCAGTACCCCTCTGGACAGGGAAGGCACTGAAGCTTTCTTT
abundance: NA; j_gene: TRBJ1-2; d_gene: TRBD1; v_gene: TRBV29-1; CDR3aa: CSVESPSTGGYGYTF; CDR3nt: TGCAGCGTTGAGTCCCCTTCTACAGGGGGCTATGGCTACACCTTC
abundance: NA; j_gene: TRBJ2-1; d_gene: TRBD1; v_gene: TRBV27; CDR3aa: CASSQGQGAEQFF; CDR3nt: TGTGCCAGCAGCCAGGGACAGGGGGCGGAGCAGTTCTTC
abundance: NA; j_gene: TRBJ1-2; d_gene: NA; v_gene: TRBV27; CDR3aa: CASSSTPPYGYTF; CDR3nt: TGTGCCAGCAGTAGTACCCCGCCCTATGGCTACACCTTC
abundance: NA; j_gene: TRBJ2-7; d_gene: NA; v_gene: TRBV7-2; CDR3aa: CASSSVLNYEQYF; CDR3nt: TGTGCCAGCAGCTCAGTACTGAACTACGAGCAGTACTTC
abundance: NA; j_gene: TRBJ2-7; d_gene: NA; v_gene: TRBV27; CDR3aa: CASSFGDATYEQYF; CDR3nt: TGTGCCAGCAGTTTTGGGGACGCAACCTACGAGCAGTACTTC
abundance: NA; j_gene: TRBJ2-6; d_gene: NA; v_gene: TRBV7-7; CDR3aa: CASSPLSGANVLTF; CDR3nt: TGTGCTAGCAGCCCCCTGTCTGGGGCCAACGTCCTGACTTTC
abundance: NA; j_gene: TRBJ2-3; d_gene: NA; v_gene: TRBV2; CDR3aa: CASSGTDRYF; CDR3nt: TGTGCCAGCAGTGGGACAGACCGGTATTTT